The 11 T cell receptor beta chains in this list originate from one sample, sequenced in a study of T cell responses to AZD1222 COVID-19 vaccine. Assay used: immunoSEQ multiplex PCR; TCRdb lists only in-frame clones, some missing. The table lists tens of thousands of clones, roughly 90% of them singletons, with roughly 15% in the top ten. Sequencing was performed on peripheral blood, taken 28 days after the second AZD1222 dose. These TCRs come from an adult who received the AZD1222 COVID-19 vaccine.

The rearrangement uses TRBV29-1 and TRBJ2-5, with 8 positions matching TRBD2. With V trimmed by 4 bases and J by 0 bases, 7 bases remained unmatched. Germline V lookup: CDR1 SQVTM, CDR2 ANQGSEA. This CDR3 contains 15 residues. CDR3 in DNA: TGCAGCGTTGTCCTAGCGGGCAAGTACCAAGAGACCCAGTACTTC. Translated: CSVVLAGKYQETQYF.

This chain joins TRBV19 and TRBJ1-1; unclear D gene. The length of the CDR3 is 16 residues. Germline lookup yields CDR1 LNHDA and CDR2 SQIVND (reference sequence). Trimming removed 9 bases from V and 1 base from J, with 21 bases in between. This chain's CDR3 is CASTVREGLQNTEAFF. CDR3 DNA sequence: TGTGCCAGCACCGTGCGGGAGGGATTGCAGAACACTGAAGCTTTCTTT.

DNA for the CDR3: TGCAGTGCTAGTGGTTCGTACGAGCAGTACTTC. This codes for CSASGSYEQYF. The chain couples TRBV20-1 to TRBJ2-7; D is uncertain. CDR1 and CDR2 from the germline V gene are DFQATT and SNEGSKA (reference sequence). CDR3 length: 11 amino acids. V was clipped by 3 bases and J by 4 bases, with 7 bases between them.

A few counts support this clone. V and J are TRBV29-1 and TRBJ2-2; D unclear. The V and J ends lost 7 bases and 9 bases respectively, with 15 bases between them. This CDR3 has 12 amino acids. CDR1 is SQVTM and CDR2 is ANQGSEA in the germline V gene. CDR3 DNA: TGCAGCGCCCCGGACCCGCGGCGGGAGCTGTTTTTT. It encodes CSAPDPRRELFF.

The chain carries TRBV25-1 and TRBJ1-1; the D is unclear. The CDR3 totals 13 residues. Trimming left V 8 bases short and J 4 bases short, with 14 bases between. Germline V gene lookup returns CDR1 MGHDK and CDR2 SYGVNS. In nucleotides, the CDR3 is TGTGCCAGCCAAGGACTTGGCGGCACTGAAGCTTTCTTT. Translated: CASQGLGGTEAFF.

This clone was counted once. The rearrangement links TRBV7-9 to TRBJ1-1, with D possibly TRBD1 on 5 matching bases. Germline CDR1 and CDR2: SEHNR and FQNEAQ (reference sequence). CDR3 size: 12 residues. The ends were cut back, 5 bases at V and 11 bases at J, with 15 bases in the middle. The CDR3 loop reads CASSLNGDRAFF. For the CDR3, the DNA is TGTGCCAGCAGCCTCAATGGGGACCGGGCTTTCTTT.

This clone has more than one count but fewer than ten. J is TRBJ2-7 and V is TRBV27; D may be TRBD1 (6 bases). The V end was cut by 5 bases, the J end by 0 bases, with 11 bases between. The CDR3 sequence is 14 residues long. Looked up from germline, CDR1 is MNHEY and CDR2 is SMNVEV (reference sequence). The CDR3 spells CASSPQGSSYEQYF. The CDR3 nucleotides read TGTGCCAGCAGTCCCCAGGGGAGCTCCTACGAGCAGTACTTC.

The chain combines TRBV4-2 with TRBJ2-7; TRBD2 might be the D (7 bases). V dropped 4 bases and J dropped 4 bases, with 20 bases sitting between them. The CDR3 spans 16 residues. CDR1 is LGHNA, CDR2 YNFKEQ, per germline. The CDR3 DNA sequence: TGTGCCAGCAGCCCATCTGAGGGGGGAGGGATATACGAGCAGTACTTC. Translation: CASSPSEGGGIYEQYF.

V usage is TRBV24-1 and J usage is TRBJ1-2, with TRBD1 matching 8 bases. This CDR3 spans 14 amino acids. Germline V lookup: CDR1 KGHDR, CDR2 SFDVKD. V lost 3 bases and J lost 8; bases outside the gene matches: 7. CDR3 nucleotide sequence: TGTGCCACCAGTGATAACGGACAGGGAAAAGGCTACACCTTC. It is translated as CATSDNGQGKGYTF.

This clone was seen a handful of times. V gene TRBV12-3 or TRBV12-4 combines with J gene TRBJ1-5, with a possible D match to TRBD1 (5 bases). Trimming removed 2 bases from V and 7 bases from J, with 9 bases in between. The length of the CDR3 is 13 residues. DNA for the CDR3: TGTGCCAGCAGTTTAAAGGGACGGCAGCCCCAGCATTTT. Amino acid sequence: CASSLKGRQPQHF.

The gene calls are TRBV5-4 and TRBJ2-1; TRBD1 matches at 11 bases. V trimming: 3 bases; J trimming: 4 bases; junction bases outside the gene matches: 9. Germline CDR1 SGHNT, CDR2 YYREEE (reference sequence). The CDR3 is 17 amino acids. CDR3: CASSSKSGQGGYNEQFF. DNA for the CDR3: TGTGCCAGCAGCTCCAAATCGGGACAGGGGGGATACAATGAGCAGTTCTTC.